This record looks at one TCR beta chain sequence and its context. The target antigen is unknown. This entry is derived from a study of cytomegalovirus exposure and HLA in healthy donors. The overall study: The study placed less than 90% of its approximately 360 genotyped donors in the Caucasian-associated ancestry cluster. Regarding the study as a whole: Usually a TCR sequence was rare, but some public TCRs were found in many donors. In a later analysis, TCR beta V- and J-gene trimming was associated with a missense DCLRE1C variant.

The primer mix had 60 Vbeta and 13 Jbeta primers. Data came from immunoSEQ multiplex PCR; TCRdb stores just in-frame clones and leaves some out. Here the sample spans around 180,000 clones, about 80% being singletons. This CDR3 contains 12 residues. The ends were cut back, 3 bases at V and 1 base at J, with 6 bases in the middle. CDR1 is GTSNPN and CDR2 is SVGIG in the germline V gene (reference sequence). The chain carries TRBV30 and TRBJ1-2; D remains ambiguous. Sequences were obtained from PBMCs. The clonotype originates from a woman in her thirties or forties in good health and CMV-seronegative. CDR3 DNA sequence: TGTGCCTGGAGGGGGAGTAACTATGGCTACACCTTC. Its translation: CAWRGSNYGYTF. Using reference TRBV30 and TRBJ1-2 for the parts outside the CDR3, the full variable domain is SQTIHQWPATLVQPVGSPLSLECTVEGTSNPNLYWYRQAAGRGLQLLFYSVGIGQISSEVPQNLSASRPQDRQFILSSKKLLLSDSGFYLCAWRGSNYGYTFGSGTRLTVV.